Below are 25 T cell receptor beta chains sequenced from a single sample in a study of beta chain features in type 1 diabetes. Sequenced material consisted of expressed TCRB transcripts (all of the isolated RNA was reverse transcribed). Clones were sequenced by immunoSEQ multiplex PCR, and TCRdb holds only the in-frame ones, with some missing. This sample has some 190,000 clones; 6.5% to 8.5% occur once, and the top ten carry 0.5%. These TCRs are of unknown antigen specificity. General study points: Significant though moderate, a shortening of TCRB CDR3s appeared in all four CD4+ subsets of Type 1 diabetes patients.

The sample consisted of central memory CD4+ T cells from blood. The origin of the receptors is a young man with type 1 diabetes.

This clone was seen more than once but under ten times. The chain has TRBV5-1 and TRBJ2-5; 13 bases map to TRBD2. CDR1 SGHRS and CDR2 YFSETQ come from the germline V gene. V shed 0 bases and J 1 base; nucleotides not matched to a gene: 6. There are 18 residues in the CDR3. The CDR3 DNA is TGCGCCAGCAGCTTGGATGGGACTAGCGGGAAGTCCCAAGAGACCCAGTACTTC. This codes for CASSLDGTSGKSQETQYF. Based on the CDR3 plus reference TRBV5-1 and TRBJ2-5, the full variable domain is KAGVTQTPRYLIKTRGQQVTLSCSPISGHRSVSWYQQTPGQGLQFLFEYFSETQRNKGNFPGRFSGRQFSNSRSEMNVSTLELGDSALYLCASSLDGTSGKSQETQYFGPGTRLLVL.

This clone was picked up a small number of times. The CDR3 DNA reads TGTGCCTGGAGCAGACAGATTGAAGCTTTCTTT. This codes for CAWSRQIEAFF. V and J are TRBV30 and TRBJ1-1, with a possible D match to TRBD1 (5 bases). In germline, CDR1 is GTSNPN, CDR2 SVGIG (reference sequence). The CDR3 totals 11 residues. Trimming removed 3 bases from V and 7 bases from J, with 9 bases in between.

This clone was seen a handful of times. This chain connects TRBV14 to TRBJ2-7; D gene ambiguous. V gave up 2 bases and J gave up 6 bases, with 14 bases separating them. The CDR3 runs to 14 residues. Germline CDR1 and CDR2: SGHDN and FVKESK. CDR3 coding DNA: TGTGCCAGCAGCCAATCGACTGTAGTGAGCGAGCAGTACTTC. Translating it yields CASSQSTVVSEQYF.

The chain recombines TRBV5-4 with TRBJ2-7, with D perhaps TRBD2 (6 bases). With 4 bases removed from V and 5 bases from J, the gap between germline ends came to 10 bases. Per the germline V gene, CDR1 is SGHNT and CDR2 is YYREEE (reference sequence). There are 12 residues in the CDR3. DNA of the CDR3: TGTGCCAGCAGCGCGTGGACTAACGAGCAGTACTTC. This translates into CASSAWTNEQYF.

This clone was detected only a few times. V gene TRBV6-5 combines with J gene TRBJ1-5, with D possibly matching TRBD1 (6 bases). The CDR3 is 15 amino acids. Germline assignment: CDR1 MNHEY and CDR2 SVGAGI. V lost 6 bases to trimming and J lost 7 bases, with 19 bases between them. The DNA of the CDR3 is TGTGCCAGCAGCCTACCTGGGGGCCAAGTGCAGCCCCAGCATTTT. Translation: CASSLPGGQVQPQHF.

V and J are TRBV7-2 and TRBJ2-1; 11 nucleotides align to TRBD2. Germline values: CDR1 SGHTA, CDR2 FQGNSA. Trimming cost V 4 bases and J 4 bases; bases outside gene matches: 6. This CDR3 contains 16 residues. CDR3: CASSYLLAGAYNEQFF. The CDR3 DNA is TGTGCCAGCAGCTACTTACTAGCGGGAGCGTACAATGAGCAGTTCTTC.

This clone appeared a few times. CDR3 sequence: CASSVTGSNQPQHF. The CDR3 DNA reads TGTGCCAGCAGCGTTACAGGGAGCAATCAGCCCCAGCATTTT. This sequence joins TRBV7-2 and TRBJ1-5, with D tentatively TRBD1 (6 bases). Trimming pared 5 bases from V and 1 base from J, leaving 9 bases between. Germline CDR1 reads SGHTA; CDR2 reads FQGNSA. CDR3 size: 14 residues.

The chain joins TRBV18 to TRBJ1-6; 8 positions agree with TRBD1. CDR1 and CDR2 from the germline V gene are KGHSH and LQKENI. V trimming: 2 bases; J trimming: 8 bases; junction bases outside the gene matches: 5. The CDR3 has 15 residues. Here the CDR3 DNA reads TGTGCCAGCTCACCAGCGGCAGGGGGCGATTCACCCCTCCACTTT. It specifies CASSPAAGGDSPLHF.

This clone was recorded at least ten times. The rearrangement links TRBV28 to TRBJ2-1; 7 bases agree with TRBD2. Per the germline V gene, CDR1 is MDHEN and CDR2 is SYDVKM. The CDR3 is 18 amino acids. Trimming cost V 5 bases and J 5 bases; bases outside gene matches: 18. The CDR3 spells CASSPATSLAATNNEQFF. CDR3 DNA: TGTGCCAGCAGTCCCGCGACCTCTCTAGCGGCCACGAACAATGAGCAGTTCTTC.

This clone showed up just a few times. CDR3 sequence (DNA): TGTGCCAGCAGCCCAACTTCCGGGACAGGGGTACAACAGTACTTC. Translated, it gives CASSPTSGTGVQQYF. The rearrangement joins TRBV2 to TRBJ2-5, with 10 bases that match TRBD1. V was pared by 6 bases and J by 11 bases, with 15 bases of the junction left unmatched. This CDR3 contains 15 residues. The germline V gene has CDR1 SNHLY and CDR2 FYNNEI.

Many counts were recorded for this clone. This chain connects TRBV4-2 to TRBJ1-2; no clear D gene. Germline loops: CDR1 LGHNA, CDR2 YNFKEQ. There are 14 residues in the CDR3. Trimming left V 1 base short and J 6 bases short, with 12 bases between. DNA for the CDR3: TGTGCCAGCAGCCAAGGAGTCGGCGGAGATGGCTACACCTTC. This codes for CASSQGVGGDGYTF.

J is TRBJ2-5 and V is TRBV5-5; 15 bases fit TRBD2. The CDR3 loop spans 17 amino acids. J gave up 5 bases and V 5 bases, and 10 bases lay outside the gene matches. CDR1 is SGHKS, CDR2 YYEKEE, per germline (reference sequence). The CDR3: CASRPAGTSGRRETQYF. In DNA form, the CDR3 reads TGTGCCAGCAGGCCGGCTGGGACTAGCGGGAGGCGCGAGACCCAGTACTTC.

The chain carries TRBV6-5 and TRBJ2-3, with D possibly matching TRBD1 (5 bases). From germline, CDR1 is MNHEY and CDR2 SVGAGI. The ends were cut back, 4 bases at V and 5 bases at J, with 19 bases in the middle. CDR3 length: 16 residues. CDR3 sequence (DNA): TGTGCCAGCAGTTTCCGACGGAAAGGGGTGGGAGATACGCAGTATTTT. Amino acid sequence: CASSFRRKGVGDTQYF.

V usage is TRBV7-9 and J usage is TRBJ1-1; 10 bases align to TRBD1. Germline V lookup: CDR1 SEHNR, CDR2 FQNEAQ (reference sequence). CDR3 length: 17 residues. Germline trimming cut 5 bases from V and 1 base from J; bases unmatched to any gene: 10. The CDR3 sequence: CASSPRQGAQTNTEAFF. CDR3 sequence (DNA): TGTGCCAGCAGCCCGAGACAGGGGGCGCAAACGAACACTGAAGCTTTCTTT.

There are a few counts of this clone. Other DNA sequences in the same sample also yield this CDR3. The CDR3 here is CASGTGNGYTF. CDR3 nucleotide sequence: TGCGCCAGCGGGACAGGGAATGGCTACACCTTC. The V and J genes are TRBV5-1 and TRBJ1-2; TRBD1 matches at 9 bases. This CDR3 region has 11 residues. The germline gives CDR1 SGHRS, CDR2 YFSETQ. Trimming cost V 7 bases and J 6 bases; bases outside gene matches: 1.

The gene calls are TRBV29-1 and TRBJ2-3; TRBD1 might be the D (5 bases). Germline values: CDR1 SQVTM, CDR2 ANQGSEA. V lost 5 bases and J 0 bases, leaving 12 bases between the germline ends. This CDR3 is built from 14 residues. CDR3 region: CSVTPGYSTDTQYF. The CDR3 DNA is TGCAGCGTTACGCCAGGGTACAGCACAGATACGCAGTATTTT.

In regard to this clone: The sample holds other DNA sequences that translate to the same CDR3. This chain connects TRBV5-1 to TRBJ2-3; D is undetermined. This CDR3 has 12 residues. The germline CDR1 and CDR2 sequences are SGHRS and YFSETQ. The V end was cut by 4 bases, the J end by 4 bases, with 7 bases between. CDR3 DNA: TGCGCCAGCAGCCCCGGTTCAGATACGCAGTATTTT. Its translation: CASSPGSDTQYF.

The table lists this clone with a few counts. This chain joins TRBV5-6 and TRBJ2-4, with 8 bases aligning to TRBD1. The CDR3 is 16 residues long. The V gene's germline CDR1 is SGHDT and CDR2 YYEEEE. V lost 3 bases, J lost 2 bases, and 7 bases stayed unmatched. CDR3 bases: TGTGCCAGCAGCTCCCAGGGGGCATTGACCAAAAACATTCAGTACTTC. Protein product: CASSSQGALTKNIQYF.

This chain uses TRBV30 with TRBJ2-5, with 8 bases matching TRBD2. This CDR3 comprises 14 residues. Trimming removed 1 base from V and 3 bases from J; junction bases left unmatched: 4. Germline V gives CDR1 GTSNPN, CDR2 SVGIG (reference sequence). The CDR3 here is CAWSARGGEETQYF. In DNA, the CDR3 is TGTGCCTGGAGTGCTCGGGGGGGAGAAGAGACCCAGTACTTC.

This clone was seen only once. The V call is TRBV23-1, the J call TRBJ1-2; TRBD1 aligns across 9 bases. TRBV23-1 is recorded as an ORF, its role being uncertain. The CDR3 is 14 residues long. J lost 2 bases, V lost 6 bases, and 4 bases had no gene match. CDR3 loop: CASRRTGANYGYTF. DNA for the CDR3: TGCGCCAGCAGACGGACAGGGGCGAACTATGGCTACACCTTC.

This clone has more than one count but fewer than ten. This CDR3 reads CASSSGTSGFF. CDR3 nucleotide sequence: TGTGCCAGCAGCTCCGGGACTAGCGGGTTCTTC. The chain employs TRBV5-6 and TRBJ2-1, with 11 bases lining up with TRBD2. Per germline, CDR1 SGHDT and CDR2 YYEEEE. J lost 15 bases, V lost 3 bases, and 2 bases had no gene match. The CDR3 runs to 11 residues.

The gene calls are TRBV2 and TRBJ2-5; D is perhaps TRBD1 (6 bases). V lost 3 bases and J lost 7, with 12 bases in between. CDR3 size: 13 residues. Germline loops: CDR1 SNHLY, CDR2 FYNNEI. The CDR3 here is CASSEVLQGTQYF. The CDR3, as DNA: TGTGCCAGCAGTGAGGTGTTACAGGGGACCCAGTACTTC. The full variable domain, its missing parts supplied by reference TRBV2 and TRBJ2-5, is EPEVTQTPSHQVTQMGQEVILRCVPISNHLYFYWYRQILGQKVEFLVSFYNNEISEKSEIFDDQFSVERPDGSNFTLKIRSTKLEDSAMYFCASSEVLQGTQYFGPGTRLLVL.

This clone was detected a few times. This chain links TRBV25-1 with TRBJ2-3; TRBD2 agrees at 9 bases. Germline CDR1 is MGHDK and CDR2 is SYGVNS. The V gene end was trimmed by 6 bases and the J gene end by 3 bases; junction bases not matched to a gene: 7. This CDR3 region has 15 residues. CDR3 sequence reads: CASRVSGGTTDTQYF. The CDR3 DNA reads as TGTGCCAGCAGAGTTAGCGGGGGAACAACAGATACGCAGTATTTT.

The rearrangement joins TRBV19 to TRBJ2-2; possibly TRBD2 for D (7 bases). Trimming left V 3 bases short and J 3 bases short, with 14 bases between. CDR1 is LNHDA and CDR2 is SQIVND in the germline V gene (reference sequence). CDR3 length equals 16 residues. The DNA of the CDR3 is TGTGCCAGTAGTATTTTGAGGGGGGGCGACACCGGGGAGCTGTTTTTT. Protein product: CASSILRGGDTGELFF.

This clone has only a few counts. The chain has TRBV18 and TRBJ2-5; possible D gene TRBD2, 6 bases. CDR1 and CDR2 from the germline V gene are KGHSH and LQKENI. This CDR3 contains 12 residues. V shed 2 bases and J shed 6 bases, with 7 bases lying between them. CDR3 region: CASSPAGKTQYF. DNA of the CDR3: TGTGCCAGCTCACCAGCGGGAAAGACCCAGTACTTC.